Following are 9 T cell receptor beta chains from one sample sequenced in a study of cytomegalovirus exposure and HLA in healthy donors. This PCR relied on a set of 60 Vbeta primers and 13 Jbeta primers. Sequenced by immunoSEQ multiplex PCR; TCRdb stores in-frame clones only, minus some. The sample comprises roughly 240,000 clones, roughly 82% of which are singletons, and around 5.4% rests with the top ten. Sequencing was carried out using PBMCs. Source of these receptors: a woman between 40 and 50 years old in good health and CMV-seropositive.

The chain is built from TRBV19 and TRBJ1-5, with a tentative D call TRBD1 (5 bases). The CDR3 is made up of 13 amino acids. Deletions cut 4 bases from V and 1 base from J, with 5 bases between. The germline V gene has CDR1 LNHDA and CDR2 SQIVND (reference sequence). Here the CDR3 DNA reads TGTGCCAGTAGTAAGGGGAGCAATCAGCCCCAGCATTTT. It yields the protein CASSKGSNQPQHF.

The V gene is TRBV7-9, the J gene TRBJ1-2, with 9 bases lining up with TRBD1. Per germline, CDR1 SEHNR and CDR2 FQNEAQ (reference sequence). The CDR3 covers 14 residues. J lost 8 bases, V lost 3 bases, and 7 bases had no gene match. CDR3 nucleotide sequence: TGTGCCAGCAGCTTGGGACAGGGCATGTCGGGCTACACCTTC. It encodes CASSLGQGMSGYTF.

The chain combines TRBV7-2 with TRBJ2-5, with TRBD1 matching 12 bases. CDR1 is SGHTA, CDR2 FQGNSA, per germline. There are 14 residues in the CDR3. V lost 5 bases and J lost 6; bases outside the gene matches: 4. CDR3 protein: CASSPGQGAKTQYF. The CDR3, as DNA: TGTGCCAGCAGCCCGGGACAGGGGGCGAAGACCCAGTACTTC.

The CDR3: CASSVVALARLNEQYF. The CDR3 coding sequence is TGTGCCAGCAGCGTAGTGGCCCTAGCCCGGCTAAACGAGCAGTACTTC. V usage is TRBV9 and J usage is TRBJ2-7, with D perhaps TRBD2 (5 bases). The V end was cut by 0 bases, the J end by 5 bases, with 18 bases between. This CDR3 is built from 16 residues. Germline CDR1 and CDR2: SGDLS and YYNGEE.

This clone has only one observation. V gene TRBV2 combines with J gene TRBJ1-1; D is possibly TRBD1 (5 bases). The ends were cut back, 7 bases at V and 5 bases at J, with 14 bases in the middle. Germline assignment: CDR1 SNHLY and CDR2 FYNNEI. This CDR3 has 13 residues. The CDR3 loop reads CASKGARLTEAFF. The CDR3 DNA sequence: TGTGCCAGCAAAGGGGCGAGGTTGACTGAAGCTTTCTTT.

The chain combines TRBV5-1 with TRBJ1-1; D perhaps matches TRBD1 (5 bases). The CDR3 has 15 amino acids. Germline loops: CDR1 SGHRS, CDR2 YFSETQ. V was cut by 3 bases and J by 5 bases, with 17 bases left in between. CDR3 nucleotides: TGCGCCAGCAGCTCCGGTGGGGGAGGTGGGACTGAAGCTTTCTTT. Translating gives CASSSGGGGGTEAFF.

This chain links TRBV9 with TRBJ1-1, with 8 positions matching TRBD1. Germline V gene sequence: CDR1 SGDLS, CDR2 YYNGEE. The CDR3 spans 15 residues. With 4 bases clipped from V and 5 bases from J, the junction kept 10 bases outside the gene matches. The chain's CDR3 is CASSPRVQGGTEAFF. The CDR3 DNA follows: TGTGCCAGCAGCCCTAGGGTACAGGGGGGGACTGAAGCTTTCTTT.

To note about this clone: One junction end disagrees with the germline gene, perhaps due to a read error. The CDR3 nucleotides are TGTGCATGGAGTAGTAGCGGGGGGACAGATACGCAGTATTTT. Protein sequence: CAWSSSGGTDTQYF. The chain is built from TRBV30 and TRBJ2-3; 10 bases agree with TRBD2. Per the germline V gene, CDR1 is GTSNPN and CDR2 is SVGIG (reference sequence). The CDR3 spans 14 residues.

This clone was detected once. V usage is TRBV4-1 and J usage is TRBJ2-1, with TRBD2 matching 14 bases. V was clipped by 4 bases and J by 5 bases; unmatched bases: 7. CDR3 length: 17 residues. The germline V gene has CDR1 MGHRA and CDR2 YSYEKL. The CDR3 loop reads CASSPRTSGGINNEQFF. The CDR3 DNA reads as TGCGCCAGCAGCCCCAGGACTAGCGGGGGGATCAACAATGAGCAGTTCTTC.